The rows below give T cell receptor beta chains drawn from one sample of a study of beta chain features in type 1 diabetes. Clones were read by immunoSEQ multiplex PCR, and TCRdb kept only the in-frame ones, dropping some. The sample lists about 290,000 clones; 7.5% to 9.5% were seen once. Sequencing was done on a sample of central memory CD4+ T cells from blood. All receptors come from a woman younger than 35 in good health. CDR3s include the opening cysteine and the closing phenylalanine or tryptophan. A D gene is named only where the DNA matches it firmly. Some rows mark clone size as missing; the rest say once, few, many or name a class of expanded clone.

D gene	clone size	J gene	V gene	CDR3 DNA	CDR3 protein
TRBD1	few	TRBJ1-1	TRBV7-8	TGTGCCAGCAGCTTAGGGGACAGGGGCACTGAAGCTTTCTTT	CASSLGDRGTEAFF
TRBD2	few	TRBJ2-2	TRBV5-4	TGTGCCAGCAGCAATGCCTACGCGGGGGGCCGCGGCGGGGAGCTGTTTTTT	CASSNAYAGGRGGELFF
-	many	TRBJ1-2	TRBV7-8	TGTGCCAGCAGCGCCCGACAGGCCGATGGCTACACCTTC	CASSARQADGYTF
-	-	TRBJ2-2	TRBV7-8	TGTGCCAGCAGCCACACGTCCGGCGGGGAGCTGTTTTTT	CASSHTSGGELFF
-	-	TRBJ2-5	TRBV5-1	TGCGCCAGCAGCTTAGACGGACAGCAAGAGACCCAGTACTTC	CASSLDGQQETQYF
TRBD1	few	TRBJ2-5	TRBV29-1	TGCAGCGTTAGGACAGGGGAAGAGACCCAGTACTTC	CSVRTGEETQYF
-	-	TRBJ2-5	TRBV4-2	TGTGCCAGCAGCCGGGAGGGGCTAGAGGGGGTGCCCCAGTACTTC	CASSREGLEGVPQYF
TRBD1	few	TRBJ1-5	TRBV4-1	TGCGCCAGCAGCCGTGACAGGGTCAATCAGCCCCAGCATTTT	CASSRDRVNQPQHF
-	-	TRBJ1-2	TRBV9	TGTGCCAGCAGCGCGGACAGTTTTAACTATGGCTACACCTTC	CASSADSFNYGYTF
TRBD1	-	TRBJ2-5	TRBV18	TGTGCCAGCTCACCGGGACAGCAAGAGACCCAGTACTTC	CASSPGQQETQYF
TRBD1	few	TRBJ2-4	TRBV11-2	TGTGCCAGCAGCCTAGGACAGGGGACCCGAAACATTCAGTACTTC	CASSLGQGTRNIQYF
-	-	TRBJ2-4	TRBV7-7	TGTGCCAGCAGCTTAGCTACCCCGGTGGGGCCCAAAAACATTCAGTACTTC	CASSLATPVGPKNIQYF
TRBD1	-	TRBJ1-3	TRBV7-8	TGTGCCAGCGGCTCCAACAGGGGCACCATATATTTT	CASGSNRGTIYF
-	few	TRBJ2-3	TRBV6-5	TGTGCCACCTCAGGACCGTCCCGTACAGATACGCAGTATTTT	CATSGPSRTDTQYF
TRBD2	-	TRBJ2-7	TRBV5-4	TGTGCCAGCAGCTTCCAACTTGGACTAGCGGGAAACGAGCAGTACTTC	CASSFQLGLAGNEQYF
TRBD1	-	TRBJ2-5	TRBV4-2	TGTGCCAGCAGCCAAGTCCAGGGGGAGTGGGAGACCCAGTACTTC	CASSQVQGEWETQYF
TRBD2	-	TRBJ2-3	TRBV9	TGTGCCAGCAGCCAGGATCGACTAGCGGGAGGGGATACGCAGTATTTT	CASSQDRLAGGDTQYF
-	few	TRBJ2-3	TRBV9	TGTGCCAGCAGCAAATATCCAGGGACAGATACGCAGTATTTT	CASSKYPGTDTQYF
TRBD2	few	TRBJ2-1	TRBV2	TGTGCCAGCACCCCACTAGCGGGAGTTGGCGATGAGCAGTTCTTC	CASTPLAGVGDEQFF
TRBD2	-	TRBJ2-3	TRBV11-3	TGTGCCAGCAGCTTAGATGGACTAGCGGGATACCCTAGCACAGATACGCAGTATTTT	CASSLDGLAGYPSTDTQYF
TRBD2	-	TRBJ2-3	TRBV4-3	TGCGCCAGCAGCTCGGGACTAGCGGGAGTTCGGTATACGCAGTATTTT	CASSSGLAGVRYTQYF
-	few	TRBJ2-3	TRBV14	TGTGCCAGCAGCCAAGATTACAGGGCGGTTGTCACAGATACGCAGTATTTT	CASSQDYRAVVTDTQYF
-	-	TRBJ1-1	TRBV5-6	TGTGCCAGCAGCATAACAGGGAGTAACACTGAAGCTTTCTTT	CASSITGSNTEAFF
-	-	TRBJ2-2	TRBV7-9	TGTGCCAGCGACCGATCGGCACTCCATCGGGAGCTGTTTTTT	CASDRSALHRELFF
-	-	TRBJ2-5	TRBV5-1	TGCGCCAGCAGCCAAACCGGCGGAGGGGAAACAGAGACCCAGTACTTC	CASSQTGGGETETQYF
-	few	TRBJ2-4	TRBV27	TGTGCCAGCAGATTCTCCGAGGGGAACATTCAGTACTTC	CASRFSEGNIQYF
-	few	TRBJ2-1	TRBV27	TGTGCCAGCTCAGGTTTTCCCTACAATGAGCAGTTCTTC	CASSGFPYNEQFF
TRBD2	few	TRBJ2-5	TRBV5-1	TGCGCCAGCAGCTTGGCCCCTAGCGGGGGGGCAGAGACCCAGTACTTC	CASSLAPSGGAETQYF
-	-	TRBJ2-3	TRBV7-6	TGTGCCAGCAGCGATGGGCTAGAGGTATATCAGTATTTT	CASSDGLEVYQYF
-	few	TRBJ2-1	TRBV12-5	TGTGCTAGTGGTTTGAGACCGATACTCCAGCAACACATTAATGAGCAGTTCTTC	CASGLRPILQQHINEQFF
TRBD2	many	TRBJ2-3	TRBV5-1	TGCGCCAGCAGCTTCGGGACTAGTGCAGATACGCAGTATTTT	CASSFGTSADTQYF
TRBD1	-	TRBJ1-2	TRBV6-5	TGTGCCAGCAGGCGGGACAGGGCAGACGGCTACACCTTC	CASRRDRADGYTF
TRBD1	-	TRBJ2-5	TRBV5-4	TGTGCCAGCAGCTCAGGGGACAGGGGGATTCAGACCCAGTACTTC	CASSSGDRGIQTQYF
-	few	TRBJ2-5	TRBV7-2	TGTGCCAGCAGCTTGAGTTGGCAAGAGACCCAGTACTTC	CASSLSWQETQYF
-	-	TRBJ1-2	TRBV29-1	TGCAGCGTGGGACGTCCGTTCGGGTATGGCTACACCTTC	CSVGRPFGYGYTF
-	few	TRBJ2-6	TRBV18	TGTGCCAGCTCACCCTTGACTGGGGCCAACGTCCTGACTTTC	CASSPLTGANVLTF
-	-	TRBJ1-5	TRBV4-1	TGCGCCAGCAGCTATCGCCGGGACAACAATCAGCCCCAGCATTTT	CASSYRRDNNQPQHF
-	few	TRBJ1-2	TRBV4-2	TGTGCCAGCAGCCAAGATGACAGTACGAACTATGGCTACACCTTC	CASSQDDSTNYGYTF
TRBD1	few	TRBJ1-1	TRBV5-1	TGCGCCAGCAGCTGGACAGGGGGGAACACTGAAGCTTTCTTT	CASSWTGGNTEAFF
-	once	TRBJ1-1	TRBV4-2	TGTGCCAGCAGCCAAGTATCCGGGCGGGCTGAAGCTTTCTTT	CASSQVSGRAEAFF
TRBD2	-	TRBJ2-7	TRBV4-1	TGCGCCAGCAGCCAAACTCCGGGACTAGATTACTACGAGCAGTACTTC	CASSQTPGLDYYEQYF
-	-	TRBJ1-5	TRBV6-5	TGTGCCAGCGGGAACAACCCAGATCAGCCCCAGCATTTT	CASGNNPDQPQHF
-	many	TRBJ2-3	TRBV2	TGTGCCAGCATGAACAGGGAGGTGGTAGATACGCAGTATTTT	CASMNREVVDTQYF
TRBD1	few	TRBJ1-2	TRBV5-4	TGTGCCAGCAGTCCCGCCGGGACAGGGCCTCTGACTAACTATGGCTACACCTTC	CASSPAGTGPLTNYGYTF
-	-	TRBJ2-7	TRBV19	TGTGCCAGTAGGTCCGGGACAAAGCAGTACTTC	CASRSGTKQYF
-	few	TRBJ2-3	TRBV20-1	TGCAGTGCCAAGAAGACGGATACGCAGTATTTT	CSAKKTDTQYF
-	-	TRBJ1-2	TRBV29-1	TGCAGCGTTGAGAACAGACAGTGGAGTAAGGGCTACACCTTC	CSVENRQWSKGYTF
-	few	TRBJ1-3	TRBV7-2	TGTGCCAGCAGCTTGAGAGTCCTGGGCGAGGCCTCTGGAAACACCATATATTTT	CASSLRVLGEASGNTIYF
TRBD1	-	TRBJ1-2	TRBV28	TGTGCCAGCAGTTCCCAGGGGGAACGGTGGAATGGCTACACCTTC	CASSSQGERWNGYTF
-	-	TRBJ2-1	TRBV7-2	TGTGCCACCCAGCGGCAAAACAATGAGCAGTTCTTC	CATQRQNNEQFF
TRBD1	few	TRBJ1-1	TRBV9	TGTGCCAGCAGCGCTGGGACAGCAAGAGAAGCTTTCTTT	CASSAGTAREAFF
-	-	TRBJ1-1	TRBV30	TGTGGAACTAAGGGGGACCATGTAGAAGCTTTCTTT	CGTKGDHVEAFF
TRBD2	few	TRBJ2-1	TRBV28	TGTGCCAGCAGTTTACTAGCGGACTACAATGAGCAGTTCTTC	CASSLLADYNEQFF
-	-	TRBJ2-4	TRBV28	TGTGCCAGCAGTTCGACGGGACTAGCCAAAAACATTCAGTACTTC	CASSSTGLAKNIQYF
TRBD1	many	TRBJ1-5	TRBV7-2	TGTGCCAGCAGGCCCCACGGGACAGGGTATCAGCCCCAGCATTTT	CASRPHGTGYQPQHF
-	-	TRBJ1-5	TRBV2	TGTGCCAGCAGTGAAGGCCAGGAAAATCAGCCCCAGCATTTT	CASSEGQENQPQHF